Presented here are 20 T cell receptor beta chains from one specimen sequenced in a study of blood T cell repertoires in COVID-19. Clones were read by immunoSEQ multiplex PCR, and TCRdb kept only the in-frame ones, dropping some. The sample holds about 290,000 clones, roughly nine tenths seen once. Sequenced sample: peripheral blood. The receptors were sampled from a woman aged 40 to 50 who had recovered from COVID-19.

This chain joins TRBV5-8 and TRBJ2-3; D call uncertain. V lost 0 bases to trimming and J lost 1 base, with 3 bases between them. The CDR3 spans 13 residues. CDR1 is SGHTS and CDR2 is YDEGEE in the germline V gene. The CDR3 region is CASSLERTDTQYF. Here the CDR3 DNA reads TGTGCCAGCAGCTTGGAGCGCACAGATACGCAGTATTTT.

This chain links TRBV7-2 with TRBJ2-1; TRBD2 is a possible D gene (6 bases). Trimming took off 1 base at V and 8 bases at J, with 12 bases between the two ends. CDR1 is SGHTA, CDR2 FQGNSA, per germline. The CDR3 covers 14 residues. The CDR3 sequence: CASSLGASVHEQFF. CDR3 DNA sequence: TGTGCCAGCAGCTTAGGCGCTAGCGTCCATGAGCAGTTCTTC.

A remark on this clone: Other DNA sequences from this sample encode an identical CDR3 as well. This chain links TRBV18 with TRBJ2-3; TRBD2 is a possible D gene (6 bases). The CDR3 totals 14 residues. Germline V gives CDR1 KGHSH, CDR2 LQKENI. With 3 bases removed from V and 0 bases from J, the gap between germline ends came to 7 bases. CDR3 DNA: TGTGCCAGCTCACCCAGCGGGAGCACAGATACGCAGTATTTT. This translates into CASSPSGSTDTQYF. Looking up the rest from reference TRBV18 and TRBJ2-3 gives the full variable domain: NAGVMQNPRHLVRRRGQEARLRCSPMKGHSHVYWYRQLPEEGLKFMVYLQKENIIDESGMPKERFSAEFPKEGPSILRIQQVVRGDSAAYFCASSPSGSTDTQYFGPGTRLTVL.

V usage is TRBV5-1 and J usage is TRBJ2-1; D is possibly TRBD1 (5 bases). CDR1 is SGHRS, CDR2 YFSETQ, per germline. The CDR3 consists of 14 residues. Trimming stripped 0 bases from V and 6 bases from J, with 10 bases between. CDR3 sequence (DNA): TGCGCCAGCAGCTTGGGCGGTGGGGCCAATGAGCAGTTCTTC. The encoded protein is CASSLGGGANEQFF.

The rearrangement links TRBV18 to TRBJ2-3; TRBD2 agrees at 9 bases. This CDR3 region has 16 residues. The V gene's germline CDR1 is KGHSH and CDR2 LQKENI. Trimming cost V 2 bases and J 2 bases; bases outside gene matches: 5. For the CDR3, the DNA is TGTGCCAGCTCACCAGGAGCGGGAGGATTCACAGATACGCAGTATTTT. This sequence encodes CASSPGAGGFTDTQYF.

V usage is TRBV6-5 and J usage is TRBJ2-7; TRBD1 matches at 10 bases. V was clipped by 11 bases and J by 5 bases; unmatched bases: 12. Germline V CDR1 and CDR2: MNHEY, SVGAGI. This CDR3 has 14 residues. For the CDR3, the DNA is TGTGCCCTCACTTCTGGACAGGGGGTCGACGAGCAGTACTTC. Translated, it gives CALTSGQGVDEQYF.

Of note for this clone: At one of its ends the junction is not consistent with the germline gene, which may arise from a read error. This rearrangement joins TRBV4-1 to TRBJ2-1, with 10 bases identical to TRBD2. CDR1 is MGHRA and CDR2 is YSYEKL in the germline V gene. The CDR3 totals 17 residues. CDR3 bases: TGCGCCAGCAGTCAAGGATTAGCGGGAGGAACGAACAATGAGCAGTTCTTC. This gives the protein CASSQGLAGGTNNEQFF.

V is TRBV7-3 and J is TRBJ2-3, with no clear D. With 1 base removed from V and 2 bases from J, the gap between germline ends came to 10 bases. CDR3 length equals 15 residues. The germline V gene encodes CDR1 SGHTA and CDR2 FQGTGA. The CDR3 DNA reads TGTGCCAGCAGCTTAATGGGCAGGCCCACAGATACGCAGTATTTT. Its translation: CASSLMGRPTDTQYF.

This rearrangement joins TRBV29-1 to TRBJ2-5; weak D call: TRBD1 (6 bases). Germline V gene data show CDR1 as SQVTM and CDR2 as ANQGSEA. Trimming shortened V by 4 bases and J by 5 bases, and 17 bases separated the two germline ends. CDR3 length: 14 residues. This CDR3 reads CSVALGPRGETQYF. DNA of the CDR3: TGCAGCGTTGCGCTCGGCCCGAGGGGGGAGACCCAGTACTTC.

This clone was detected once. The chain is built from TRBV30 and TRBJ1-4; D possibly corresponds to TRBD1 (6 bases). CDR1 GTSNPN and CDR2 SVGIG come from the germline V gene (reference sequence). Between the trimmed V and J ends, which lost 0 bases and 4 bases, there was a span of 12 bases. There are 15 residues in the CDR3. As DNA, the CDR3 is TGTGCCTGGAGTGTACAGGGCGTCAATAATGAAAAACTGTTTTTT. This encodes CAWSVQGVNNEKLFF.

The table lists this clone with a few counts. The genes are TRBV5-1 and TRBJ2-2; 8 nucleotides line up with TRBD2. CDR1 is SGHRS, CDR2 YFSETQ, per germline. V shed 0 bases, J shed 3 bases, and the junction held 4 bases outside the gene matches. The CDR3 totals 16 residues. The CDR3 sequence: CASSLAGLADTGELFF. The CDR3 DNA is TGCGCCAGCAGCTTGGCCGGACTAGCAGACACCGGGGAGCTGTTTTTT. Using reference TRBV5-1 and TRBJ2-2 for the parts outside the CDR3, the full variable domain is KAGVTQTPRYLIKTRGQQVTLSCSPISGHRSVSWYQQTPGQGLQFLFEYFSETQRNKGNFPGRFSGRQFSNSRSEMNVSTLELGDSALYLCASSLAGLADTGELFFGEGSRLTVL.

The V gene is TRBV2, the J gene TRBJ1-1, with D maybe TRBD1 (5 bases). The ends were cut back, 3 bases at V and 0 bases at J, with 8 bases in the middle. Germline V CDR1 and CDR2: SNHLY, FYNNEI. The CDR3 runs 14 residues. The CDR3 bases are TGTGCCAGCAGTGAGCAGGGCCTGAACACTGAAGCTTTCTTT. The encoded protein is CASSEQGLNTEAFF.

The chain carries TRBV24-1 and TRBJ2-5, with TRBD2 identical over 9 bases. The V gene end was trimmed by 3 bases and the J gene end by 1 base; junction bases not matched to a gene: 2. The CDR3 covers 15 residues. The germline gives CDR1 KGHDR, CDR2 SFDVKD. The CDR3 coding sequence is TGTGCCACCAGTGATGGCGGGAGGGCCCAAGAGACCCAGTACTTC. Translated, it gives CATSDGGRAQETQYF.

CDR3 in amino acids: CASSVGTTGRETQYF. CDR3 in DNA: TGTGCCAGCAGCGTGGGGACTACGGGTCGGGAGACCCAGTACTTC. J is TRBJ2-5 and V is TRBV9; 7 bases fit TRBD2. J gave up 5 bases and V 2 bases, and 9 bases lay outside the gene matches. Per germline, CDR1 SGDLS and CDR2 YYNGEE. This CDR3 spans 15 amino acids. Complete variable domain (other parts from reference TRBV9 and TRBJ2-5): DSGVTQTPKHLITATGQRVTLRCSPRSGDLSVYWYQQSLDQGLQFLIQYYNGEERAKGNILERFSAQQFPDLHSELNLSSLELGDSALYFCASSVGTTGRETQYFGPGTRLLVL.

This sequence joins TRBV28 and TRBJ2-1; 8 bases align to TRBD2. Germline CDR1 reads MDHEN; CDR2 reads SYDVKM. The CDR3 covers 21 residues. V gave up 4 bases and J gave up 7 bases; unmatched junction bases: 27. The CDR3 sequence is CASSWVGILSGLGLGNNEQFF. CDR3 DNA sequence: TGTGCCAGCAGTTGGGTCGGTATTTTGTCGGGACTAGGCCTCGGCAATAATGAGCAGTTCTTC.

CDR3 sequence reads: CASSQVPGPLHF. The CDR3 DNA is TGTGCCAGCAGCCAAGTCCCCGGACCCCTCCACTTT. The rearrangement uses TRBV3-1 (or the pseudogene TRBV3-2) and TRBJ1-6; D not resolved. Germline loops: CDR1 LGHDT, CDR2 YNNKEL (reference sequence). V was shortened by 1 base and J by 12 bases, with 7 bases between the two germline ends. The CDR3 covers 12 residues.

The chain uses TRBV9 and TRBJ2-7; 8 nucleotides align to TRBD1. The CDR3 consists of 15 residues. With V trimmed by 3 bases and J by 0 bases, 5 bases remained unmatched. The germline V gene has CDR1 SGDLS and CDR2 YYNGEE. CDR3 nucleotides: TGTGCCAGCAGCGGAGGACAGGGCGTCTCCTACGAGCAGTACTTC. It codes for CASSGGQGVSYEQYF.

J is TRBJ2-1 and V is TRBV3-1 (or the pseudogene TRBV3-2); 12 bases are a match to TRBD2. The germline V gene encodes CDR1 LGHDT and CDR2 YNNKEL (reference sequence). The length of the CDR3 is 16 residues. Trimming removed 0 bases from V and 13 bases from J; junction bases left unmatched: 10. The CDR3 nucleotides are TGTGCCAGCAGCCAAGATCCGCTAGCGGGAGGGGTGGCTCAGTTCTTC. This gives the protein CASSQDPLAGGVAQFF.

The V and J genes are TRBV12-3 or TRBV12-4 and TRBJ2-7; a possible D gene is TRBD2 (5 bases). V was trimmed by 4 bases and J by 0 bases, leaving 7 bases between them. This CDR3 is 13 amino acids long. The CDR3 region has the DNA TGTGCCAGCAGTTCCGGAGGCTCCTACGAGCAGTACTTC. Protein: CASSSGGSYEQYF.

The chain employs TRBV28 and TRBJ2-7; possible D gene TRBD1, 5 bases. Germline V lookup: CDR1 MDHEN, CDR2 SYDVKM. V was trimmed by 6 bases and J by 1 base, leaving 13 bases between them. This CDR3 comprises 14 residues. CDR3 region: CASRSPTASYEQYF. Written as DNA, the CDR3 is TGTGCCAGCAGATCTCCGACAGCATCCTACGAGCAGTACTTC.